A selection of T cell receptor beta chains follows, all from one sample in a study of regulatory T cells in long-lasting Graves disease. Each CDR3 protein is one row after TCRdb ran MiXCR on the multiplex PCR reads. The repertoire consists of 400,000 to 500,000 distinct CDR3 sequences, with approximately 21% occurring once and the leading ten covering about 6.6%. This sample comprised peripheral blood mononuclear cells (PBMCs), obtained when the disease was refractory, from a patient treated with antithyroid drugs. The receptors shown here come from a female donor with Graves disease. The CDR3 runs from the conserved cysteine through the conserved F or W. A D gene is named only where the DNA matches it firmly. Size tells how often a clone was seen (once, few, many) or the class of an expanded clone, and some rows leave it out.

V gene	clone size	D gene	J gene	CDR3 protein	CDR3 DNA
TRBV30	many	.	TRBJ1-4	CAWSVLDTNEKLFF	TGTGCCTGGAGTGTACTGGACACCAATGAAAAACTGTTTTTT
TRBV20-1	few	TRBD1	TRBJ1-2	CSAMDSRGFYGYTF	TGCAGTGCTATGGACAGCAGGGGGTTCTATGGCTACACCTTC
TRBV7-2	.	TRBD2	TRBJ2-6	CASSSLAGNSGANVLTF	TGTGCCAGCAGCTCCCTAGCGGGGAACTCTGGGGCCAACGTCCTGACTTTC
TRBV29-1	.	.	TRBJ1-1	CSVLGGGDTEAFF	TGCAGCGTTCTGGGGGGAGGGGACACTGAAGCTTTCTTT
TRBV7-9	few	TRBD1	TRBJ1-4	CASSSRDRGSDEKLFF	TGTGCCAGCAGCTCCCGGGACAGGGGATCGGACGAAAAACTGTTTTTT
TRBV20-1	many	.	TRBJ1-2	CSARDSKGNYGYTF	TGCAGTGCTAGAGATTCGAAGGGTAACTATGGCTACACCTTC
TRBV13	many	.	TRBJ1-2	CASSADRWADYGYTF	TGTGCCAGCAGCGCCGACAGATGGGCAGACTATGGCTACACCTTC
TRBV20-1	many	.	TRBJ2-7	CSARDLAVTYEQYF	TGCAGTGCTAGAGATCTCGCGGTTACCTACGAGCAGTACTTC
TRBV5-1	.	.	TRBJ1-1	CASSLWEGNEAFF	TGCGCCAGCAGCTTGTGGGAGGGGAATGAAGCTTTCTTT
TRBV11-1	few	TRBD1	TRBJ1-1	CASSFRQGDCMSEAFF	TGTGCCAGCAGCTTCCGACAGGGTGATTGTATGTCTGAAGCTTTCTTT
TRBV6-1	.	TRBD1	TRBJ1-1	CASSETVTGGNTEAFF	TGTGCCAGCAGTGAGACGGTGACAGGGGGGAACACTGAAGCTTTCTTT
TRBV7-8	few	.	TRBJ2-7	CASSPGRTLHEQYF	TGTGCCAGCAGCCCGGGCCGTACCCTCCACGAGCAGTACTTC
TRBV12-3/TRBV12-4	few	.	TRBJ1-1	CASRGDGERAFF	TGTGCCAGCAGGGGGGACGGGGAGCGTGCTTTCTTT
TRBV27	few	TRBD2	TRBJ2-2	CASSILAGTNTGELFF	TGTGCCAGCAGTATCCTAGCGGGAACGAACACCGGGGAGCTGTTTTTT
TRBV5-5	many	.	TRBJ1-5	CASSLVSVGNQPQHF	TGTGCCAGCAGCTTGGTGTCGGTTGGCAATCAGCCCCAGCATTTT
TRBV28	many	.	TRBJ1-1	CASSLALEGTEAFF	TGTGCCAGCAGTTTAGCCCTCGAGGGCACTGAAGCTTTCTTT
TRBV27	many	TRBD1	TRBJ1-2	CASSPGQGRWYHYGYTF	TGTGCCAGCAGTCCCGGACAGGGGCGCTGGTACCACTATGGCTACACCTTC
TRBV11-3	.	TRBD2	TRBJ2-5	CASSSGGTSKETQYF	TGTGCCAGCAGCTCCGGGGGGACTAGCAAAGAGACCCAGTACTTC
TRBV9	few	.	TRBJ1-2	CASSIGTDFYGYTF	TGTGCCAGCAGCATAGGGACGGATTTCTATGGCTACACCTTC
TRBV9	.	.	TRBJ1-3	CASSVEAAGNTIYF	TGTGCCAGCAGCGTAGAGGCGGCTGGAAACACCATATATTTT
TRBV28	.	TRBD1	TRBJ1-6	CASSRSRTGRNSPLHF	TGTGCCAGCAGCAGAAGTCGGACAGGGCGCAATTCACCCCTCCACTTT
TRBV7-9	.	.	TRBJ2-2	CASSPIGARNTGELFF	TGTGCCAGCAGCCCCATAGGGGCCAGGAACACCGGGGAGCTGTTTTTT
TRBV3-1	.	.	TRBJ1-5	CASSQDLGHNQPQHF	TGTGCCAGCAGCCAAGACCTGGGACACAATCAGCCCCAGCATTTT
TRBV28	many	TRBD1	TRBJ1-1	CASSSDRGRTFF	TGTGCCAGCAGTTCGGACAGGGGGAGAACTTTCTTT
TRBV4-1	few	TRBD2	TRBJ2-5	CASSPLGAGGQETQYF	TGCGCCAGCAGCCCTCTGGGGGCGGGGGGCCAAGAGACCCAGTACTTC
TRBV9	few	.	TRBJ2-7	CASSVAGEFYEQYF	TGTGCCAGCAGCGTAGCGGGAGAATTCTACGAGCAGTACTTC
TRBV3-1	.	.	TRBJ1-3	CASSQGQLGFESTIYF	TGTGCCAGCAGCCAAGGACAGCTGGGTTTTGAAAGCACCATATATTTT
TRBV29-1	few	TRBD1	TRBJ1-2	CSAYRGNLGGYTF	TGCAGCGCTTACAGGGGGAACTTGGGTGGCTACACCTTC
TRBV4-1	few	TRBD1	TRBJ1-2	CASSQEGTGDGYTF	TGCGCCAGCAGCCAAGAAGGGACAGGGGATGGCTACACCTTC
TRBV5-5	many	.	TRBJ1-1	CASSFGGLENTEAFF	TGTGCCAGCAGCTTCGGGGGTTTAGAAAACACTGAAGCTTTCTTT
TRBV7-2	many	.	TRBJ1-1	CASSLDGGSGMAEAFF	TGTGCCAGCAGCTTAGACGGAGGTTCAGGGATGGCTGAAGCTTTCTTT
TRBV7-2	many	.	TRBJ1-4	CASSLAAGSQGLFF	TGTGCCAGCAGCTTAGCAGCAGGGAGCCAAGGGCTGTTTTTT
TRBV6-2/TRBV6-3	few	.	TRBJ2-7	CASRKGDLYEQYF	TGTGCCAGCAGGAAAGGGGATCTCTACGAGCAGTACTTC
TRBV20-1	.	.	TRBJ2-1	CSASSDFTHTDEQFF	TGCAGTGCTAGTTCCGACTTTACACACACTGATGAGCAGTTCTTC
TRBV19	.	TRBD1	TRBJ1-2	CAGSIVGTGGQNYGYTF	TGTGCCGGTAGTATAGTGGGGACAGGGGGTCAGAACTATGGCTACACCTTC
TRBV7-9	many	.	TRBJ2-6	CASGRDRSSGANVLTF	TGTGCCAGCGGGCGGGACCGGAGCTCTGGGGCCAACGTCCTGACTTTC
TRBV28	.	.	TRBJ2-2	CASSSGHVGAGELFF	TGTGCCAGCAGTTCGGGACATGTCGGTGCCGGGGAGCTGTTTTTT
TRBV28	many	.	TRBJ2-7	CASLGAGATYEQYF	TGTGCCAGTTTAGGGGCAGGGGCCACCTACGAGCAGTACTTC
TRBV7-2	.	.	TRBJ2-7	CASSFSGEKYF	TGTGCCAGCAGCTTTTCGGGAGAGAAGTACTTC
TRBV7-2	many	TRBD2	TRBJ2-5	CASNQGLAEETQYF	TGTGCCAGCAACCAGGGACTAGCGGAAGAGACCCAGTACTTC
TRBV20-1	few	TRBD2	TRBJ2-5	CSAAPLTGGWTETQYF	TGCAGTGCTGCCCCACTAACGGGAGGGTGGACAGAGACCCAGTACTTC
TRBV10-3	few	.	TRBJ1-6	CAISESAGGWGDSPLHF	TGTGCCATCAGTGAGTCTGCTGGGGGGTGGGGTGATTCACCCCTCCACTTT
TRBV7-8	many	.	TRBJ1-4	CASSLARTTSISGEKLFF	TGTGCCAGCAGCTTAGCGCGCACGACTTCGATTTCGGGTGAAAAACTGTTTTTT
TRBV15	few	.	TRBJ1-2	CATSRDRQNGGYTF	TGTGCCACCAGCAGAGATCGGCAGAACGGTGGCTACACCTTC
TRBV14	few	.	TRBJ1-6	CASSRTGRIYSPLHF	TGTGCCAGCAGCCGAACGGGACGGATTTATTCACCCCTCCACTTT
TRBV27	many	TRBD1	TRBJ2-7	CASTPGTGPYEQYF	TGTGCCAGCACGCCCGGGACAGGGCCCTACGAGCAGTACTTC
TRBV2	many	TRBD1	TRBJ1-5	CASSPRGAGNQPQHF	TGTGCCAGCAGCCCCAGGGGGGCCGGCAATCAGCCCCAGCATTTT
TRBV7-9	.	.	TRBJ1-5	CASSSGVYSNQPQHF	TGTGCCAGCAGCAGTGGGGTTTATAGCAATCAGCCCCAGCATTTT
TRBV4-1	.	TRBD1	TRBJ1-1	CASSQDYRQGMNTEAFF	TGCGCCAGCAGCCAAGATTACCGACAGGGCATGAACACTGAAGCTTTCTTT
TRBV6-2/TRBV6-3	.	.	TRBJ2-2	CASSQRTGIRKTGELFF	TGTGCCAGCAGTCAACGAACAGGGATTAGAAAGACCGGGGAGCTGTTTTTT
TRBV6-1	few	TRBD2	TRBJ2-7	CASSHSPFVAGGLHEQYF	TGTGCCAGCAGCCACAGCCCCTTCGTGGCGGGGGGGCTCCACGAGCAGTACTTC
TRBV29-1	many	TRBD1	TRBJ2-5	CSVEGQGALETQYF	TGCAGCGTTGAAGGGCAGGGGGCTCTGGAGACCCAGTACTTC
TRBV2	many	.	TRBJ2-5	CASTRDQETQYF	TGTGCCAGCACAAGGGATCAGGAGACCCAGTACTTC
TRBV30	.	.	TRBJ1-5	CAWSVGRNSNQPQHF	TGTGCCTGGAGTGTAGGACGGAATAGCAATCAGCCCCAGCATTTT
TRBV28	many	TRBD1	TRBJ2-7	CASRGQGAREQYF	TGTGCCAGCAGGGGACAGGGGGCACGCGAGCAGTACTTC